Included here is one T cell receptor beta chain sequence, with context. The CDR3 is 14 residues long. The germline V and J ends were trimmed by 4 bases and 6 bases, with 13 bases remaining between them. Germline V gene lookup returns CDR1 LGHNA and CDR2 YSLEER. This record belongs to a study of CD8 T cells in Susac syndrome. When the RNA was reverse transcribed, random hexamers were used with an input of about 0.45 to 1 ug. The authors amplified TCR beta CDR3 across 54 Vbeta and 13 Jbeta using immunoSEQ multiplex PCR. TCRdb redid the calling of the immunoSEQ multiplex PCR reads with MiXCR, one entry per CDR3 protein. The repertoire has just over 80,000 distinct CDR3 sequences, approximately 94% of them found once; the top ten carry 0.2% to 0.3%.

The TCR was taken from a human donor in good health. Sequenced: CD8+ T cells from PBMCs. The genes are TRBV4-3 and TRBJ2-4; D might be TRBD2 (7 bases). For the CDR3, the DNA is TGCGCCAGCAGCCCGGGGAGGGGGACAAACATTCAGTACTTC. Residues: CASSPGRGTNIQYF.